Each of the 16 T cell receptor beta chains below was sequenced from the same sample in a study of blood T cell repertoires in COVID-19. The assay was immunoSEQ multiplex PCR, and TCRdb's table has in-frame clones only and misses some. The profile shows around 300,000 clones, 85% of them singletons. Sequenced material: peripheral blood. All receptors come from a human donor in a cohort sampled during active COVID-19.

The V and J genes are TRBV5-1 and TRBJ1-1; 10 bases line up with TRBD1. Germline-derived CDR1 and CDR2 are SGHRS and YFSETQ. V lost 4 bases to trimming and J lost 5 bases; unmatched junction nucleotides: 5. The CDR3 runs 14 residues. CDR3 protein: CASSLTGGSTEAFF. The CDR3 DNA reads TGCGCCAGCAGCCTGACAGGGGGCTCAACTGAAGCTTTCTTT.

The gene calls are TRBV3-1 (or the pseudogene TRBV3-2) and TRBJ1-3, with unresolved D. The CDR3 is 13 residues long. The germline V gene has CDR1 LGHDT and CDR2 YNNKEL (reference sequence). V was cut by 4 bases and J by 4 bases, with 8 bases left in between. CDR3 residues: CASSPSRGNTIYF. CDR3 sequence (DNA): TGTGCCAGCAGCCCGTCGAGAGGAAACACCATATATTTT.

The chain combines TRBV27 with TRBJ2-2; D is perhaps TRBD2 (5 bases). CDR1 is MNHEY, CDR2 SMNVEV, per germline (reference sequence). Trimming removed 2 bases from V and 5 bases from J, with 12 bases in between. This CDR3 has 15 amino acids. The CDR3 bases are TGTGCCAGCAGTTTACTACTGGACTCTACCGGGGAGCTGTTTTTT. Translation gives CASSLLLDSTGELFF.

The chain links TRBV6-1 to TRBJ1-4; 7 bases fit TRBD1. CDR1 and CDR2 (germline): MNHNS, SASEGT. This CDR3 region has 14 residues. V was pared by 1 base and J by 5 bases, with 1 base of the junction left unmatched. CDR3 DNA: TGTGCCAGCAGTGAAGAGACAGGGAATGAAAAACTGTTTTTT. It is translated as CASSEETGNEKLFF.

This rearrangement joins TRBV7-2 to TRBJ2-7; D is possibly TRBD1 (5 bases). The V end lost 2 bases, the J end lost 7 bases, and 12 bases lay between the germline ends. The CDR3 loop spans 13 amino acids. Germline-derived CDR1 and CDR2 are SGHTA and FQGNSA. The CDR3: CASSLILGHEQYF. DNA for the CDR3: TGTGCCAGCAGCTTAATTTTGGGGCATGAGCAGTACTTC.

This chain uses TRBV24-1 with TRBJ2-2; weak D call: TRBD1 (5 bases). Between the trimmed V and J ends, which lost 0 bases and 6 bases, there was a span of 13 bases. The CDR3 contains 16 residues. The germline CDR1 and CDR2 sequences are KGHDR and SFDVKD. The CDR3 is CATSDLDSRWAGELFF. The CDR3 nucleotides read TGTGCCACCAGTGATTTGGACAGTAGATGGGCCGGGGAGCTGTTTTTT.

The chain has TRBV5-1 and TRBJ1-4; 10 bases are a match to TRBD1. Trimming removed 4 bases from V and 6 bases from J; junction bases left unmatched: 3. Germline CDR1 SGHRS, CDR2 YFSETQ. This CDR3 contains 14 residues. The CDR3 loop reads CASSQGTGDEKLFF. The CDR3 nucleotides are TGCGCCAGCAGCCAAGGGACAGGGGATGAAAAACTGTTTTTT.

The V and J genes are TRBV24-1 and TRBJ2-5, with 10 nucleotides matching TRBD1. Germline V CDR1 and CDR2: KGHDR, SFDVKD. The CDR3 has 13 amino acids. Germline trimming cut 7 bases from V and 4 bases from J; bases unmatched to any gene: 2. The CDR3 spells CATRGQGRETQYF. The CDR3 region has the DNA TGTGCCACCAGGGGACAGGGGCGAGAGACCCAGTACTTC.

The chain has TRBV5-1 and TRBJ1-2, with D unclear. CDR1 and CDR2 from the germline V gene are SGHRS and YFSETQ. The CDR3 runs to 13 residues. Trimming pared 3 bases from V and 8 bases from J, leaving 14 bases between. CDR3 DNA sequence: TGCGCCAGCAGCTGCCGCAGCGTCTGCGGCTACACCTTC. It encodes CASSCRSVCGYTF. The variable domain in full, completed from reference TRBV5-1 and TRBJ1-2, reads KAGVTQTPRYLIKTRGQQVTLSCSPISGHRSVSWYQQTPGQGLQFLFEYFSETQRNKGNFPGRFSGRQFSNSRSEMNVSTLELGDSALYLCASSCRSVCGYTFGSGTRLTVV.

The chain's CDR3 is CASSELGTGYNYGYTF. DNA for the CDR3: TGTGCCAGCAGTGAATTGGGGACAGGGTACAACTATGGCTACACCTTC. V gene TRBV25-1 combines with J gene TRBJ1-2, with TRBD1 matching 9 bases. The CDR3 is made up of 16 amino acids. CDR1 and CDR2 (germline): MGHDK, SYGVNS. The V and J ends lost 1 base and 2 bases, in that order; junction bases with no gene match: 5.

The chain is built from TRBV7-9 and TRBJ2-5; 9 bases match TRBD1. Trimming took 5 bases from V and 2 from J; bases not matched to a gene: 6. Germline CDR1 SEHNR, CDR2 FQNEAQ (reference sequence). This CDR3 has 15 amino acids. In DNA form, the CDR3 reads TGTGCCAGCAGCCCGGGGACAGGGTCACAAGAGACCCAGTACTTC. It specifies CASSPGTGSQETQYF.

This clone was detected only once. The chain couples TRBV20-1 to TRBJ2-5, with D possibly being TRBD1 (6 bases). Trimming removed 3 bases at V and 4 bases at J, with 12 bases between. Looked up from germline, CDR1 is DFQATT and CDR2 is SNEGSKA (reference sequence). The CDR3 length is 13 residues. CDR3 residues: CSASGQGIETQYF. In DNA form, the CDR3 reads TGCAGTGCTAGTGGGCAGGGGATAGAGACCCAGTACTTC.

In its sample, this clone was seen a few times. The V and J genes are TRBV7-8 and TRBJ1-2, with 8 bases fitting TRBD1. J was trimmed by 5 bases and V by 8 bases; bases with no gene match: 10. CDR1 is SGHVS, CDR2 FQNEAQ, per germline. The CDR3 loop spans 14 amino acids. The CDR3 sequence is CASYGQGIDYGYTF. The CDR3 nucleotides read TGTGCCAGCTATGGACAGGGCATAGATTATGGCTACACCTTC.

J is TRBJ1-4 and V is TRBV10-2, with D possibly being TRBD1 (6 bases). This CDR3 spans 14 amino acids. Germline V gene lookup returns CDR1 WSHSY and CDR2 SAAADI. Trimming stripped 7 bases from V and 7 bases from J, with 16 bases between. CDR3 DNA sequence: TGCGCCAGCAAGACTGGGGGCTGGGGTGAAAAACTGTTTTTT. The encoded protein is CASKTGGWGEKLFF.

The CDR3 sequence: CASSLFAGNTEAFF. The CDR3 coding sequence is TGTGCCAGCAGCTTATTTGCAGGGAACACTGAAGCTTTCTTT. The chain is built from TRBV7-9 and TRBJ1-1; D unclear. Trimming stripped 2 bases from V and 1 base from J, with 8 bases between. CDR1 SEHNR and CDR2 FQNEAQ come from the germline V gene (reference sequence). This CDR3 comprises 14 residues.

The chain carries TRBV4-1 and TRBJ2-1, with 7 bases identical to TRBD2. Trimming cost V 1 base and J 2 bases; bases outside gene matches: 8. The CDR3 totals 17 residues. Looked up from germline, CDR1 is MGHRA and CDR2 is YSYEKL. This CDR3 reads CASSQVEAGLAYNEQFF. CDR3 DNA sequence: TGCGCCAGCAGCCAAGTTGAAGCGGGGTTGGCCTACAATGAGCAGTTCTTC.